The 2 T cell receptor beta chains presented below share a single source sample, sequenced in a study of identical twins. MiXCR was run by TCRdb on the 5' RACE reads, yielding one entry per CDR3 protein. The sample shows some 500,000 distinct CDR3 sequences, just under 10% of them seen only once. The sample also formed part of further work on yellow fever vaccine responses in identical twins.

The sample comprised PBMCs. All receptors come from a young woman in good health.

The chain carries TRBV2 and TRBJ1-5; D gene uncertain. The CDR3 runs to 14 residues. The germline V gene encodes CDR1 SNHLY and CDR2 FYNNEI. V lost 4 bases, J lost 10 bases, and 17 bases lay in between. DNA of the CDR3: TGTGCCAGCAGTGTCGGGCAGCCCTCTTCTCCCCAGCATTTT. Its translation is CASSVGQPSSPQHF.

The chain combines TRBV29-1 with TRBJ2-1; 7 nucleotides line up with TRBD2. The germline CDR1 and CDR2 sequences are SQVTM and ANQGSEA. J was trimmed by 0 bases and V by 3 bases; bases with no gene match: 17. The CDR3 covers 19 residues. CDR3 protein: CSVDIGGSRLASSYNEQFF. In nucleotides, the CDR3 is TGCAGCGTTGATATTGGCGGGAGTCGCCTCGCCAGCTCCTACAATGAGCAGTTCTTC.